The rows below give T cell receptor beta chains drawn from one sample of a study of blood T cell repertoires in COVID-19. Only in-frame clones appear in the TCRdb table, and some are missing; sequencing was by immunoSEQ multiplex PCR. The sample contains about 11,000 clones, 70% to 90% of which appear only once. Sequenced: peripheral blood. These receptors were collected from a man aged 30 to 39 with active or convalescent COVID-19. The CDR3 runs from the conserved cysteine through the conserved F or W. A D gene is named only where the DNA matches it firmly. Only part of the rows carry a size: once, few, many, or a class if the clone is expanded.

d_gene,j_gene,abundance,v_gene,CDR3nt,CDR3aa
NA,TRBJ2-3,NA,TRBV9,TGTGCCAGCAGCGCGGGTGATTACGGAACAGATACGCAGTATTTT,CASSAGDYGTDTQYF
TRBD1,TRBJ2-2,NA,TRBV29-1,TGCAGCGTAAGGGACAGTTCCGGGGAGCTGTTTTTT,CSVRDSSGELFF
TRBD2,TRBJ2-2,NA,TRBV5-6,TGTGCCAGCAGCTTAGCGGGGCGGAACACCGGGGAGCTGTTTTTT,CASSLAGRNTGELFF
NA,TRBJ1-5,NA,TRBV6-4,TGTGCCAGCAGCAATCGGGTGCGTCAGCCCCAGCATTTT,CASSNRVRQPQHF
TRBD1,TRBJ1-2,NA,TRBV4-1,TGCGCCAGCAGCCAAGCTATAGGACAGGGCCTTAACTATGGCTACACCTTC,CASSQAIGQGLNYGYTF
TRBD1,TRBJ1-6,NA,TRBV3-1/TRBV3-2,TGTGCCAGCAGCCAAACCGGGACAGGGGTATCACCCCTCCACTTT,CASSQTGTGVSPLHF
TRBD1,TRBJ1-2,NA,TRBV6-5,TGTGCCAGCATTTCCTTTCCGCAGGGGGCGCATGGCTACACCTTC,CASISFPQGAHGYTF
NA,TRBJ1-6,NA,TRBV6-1,TGTGCCAGCAGTGAAGGACAGAAGGGGAATTCACCCCTCCACTTT,CASSEGQKGNSPLHF
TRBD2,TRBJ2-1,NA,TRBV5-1,TGCGCCAGCAGCTTCAGGCGGGGGGACCAAAATGAGCAGTTCTTC,CASSFRRGDQNEQFF
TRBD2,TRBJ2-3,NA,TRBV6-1,TGTGCCAGCAGTGAAGTATCGGGGGGAACAGATACGCAGTATTTT,CASSEVSGGTDTQYF
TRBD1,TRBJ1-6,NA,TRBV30,TGTGCCTGGAGTGTAATGGACAGGGCCTCACCCCTCCACTTT,CAWSVMDRASPLHF
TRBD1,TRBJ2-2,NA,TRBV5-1,TGCGCCAGCAGTTACCGGGACAGGGGATCCGGGGAGCTGTTTTTT,CASSYRDRGSGELFF
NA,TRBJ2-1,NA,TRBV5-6,TGTGCCAGCAGCTTGGGGGCGACAAGGTACAATGAGCAGTTCTTC,CASSLGATRYNEQFF
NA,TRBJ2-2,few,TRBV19,TGTGCCAGTAGACCGGGTGCCAACACCGGGGAGCTGTTTTTT,CASRPGANTGELFF
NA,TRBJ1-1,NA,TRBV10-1,TGCGCCAGCAGTGAGTCAGAGGGAGAAGCTTTCTTT,CASSESEGEAFF
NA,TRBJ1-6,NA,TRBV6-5,TGTGCCAGCAACCGACAAAATTCACCCCTCCACTTT,CASNRQNSPLHF
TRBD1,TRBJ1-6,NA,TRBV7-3,TGTGCCAGCAGCCTAGGACAGGCCGACAATTCACCCCTCCACTTT,CASSLGQADNSPLHF